Shown below are 21 T cell receptor beta chains from a single sample sequenced in a study of blood T cell repertoires in COVID-19. Clones were read by immunoSEQ multiplex PCR, and TCRdb kept only the in-frame ones, dropping some. This sample carries roughly 220,000 clones, about 84% of them seen once, and the ten largest clones take roughly 4.5%. Sequenced material: PBMCs or T cells enriched from blood (not recorded which). The receptors were gathered from a man aged 25 to 40 with acute COVID-19.

This rearrangement joins TRBV7-9 to TRBJ1-4; 7 bases are shared with TRBD1. CDR1 is SEHNR and CDR2 is FQNEAQ in the germline V gene (reference sequence). Trimming removed 4 bases from V and 5 bases from J; junction bases left unmatched: 4. This CDR3 contains 14 residues. Here the CDR3 reads CASSSLDRNEKLFF. CDR3 bases: TGTGCCAGCAGCTCCTTGGACAGGAATGAAAAACTGTTTTTT.

This chain links TRBV5-1 with TRBJ1-1, with TRBD1 matching 8 bases. CDR1 is SGHRS, CDR2 YFSETQ, per germline. This CDR3 contains 14 residues. The V and J ends lost 4 bases and 2 bases, in that order; junction bases with no gene match: 4. Written as DNA, the CDR3 is TGCGCCAGCAGCCTCAGGGGGCGCAACACTGAAGCTTTCTTT. The encoded protein is CASSLRGRNTEAFF.

This chain uses TRBV19 with TRBJ2-3; TRBD1 agrees at 9 bases. The CDR3 has 15 amino acids. J gave up 0 bases and V 10 bases, and 8 bases lay outside the gene matches. Germline lookup yields CDR1 LNHDA and CDR2 SQIVND (reference sequence). Here the CDR3 DNA reads TGTGCCACCGGGACAGGGTTGGGTAGCACAGATACGCAGTATTTT. It encodes CATGTGLGSTDTQYF. Full variable domain (missing parts from reference TRBV19 and TRBJ2-3): DGGITQSPKYLFRKEGQNVTLSCEQNLNHDAMYWYRQDPGQGLRLIYYSQIVNDFQKGDIAEGYSVSREKKESFPLTVTSAQKNPTAFYLCATGTGLGSTDTQYFGPGTRLTVL.

This clone was counted once. This rearrangement joins TRBV11-2 to TRBJ1-2, with 9 bases lining up with TRBD1. There are 14 residues in the CDR3. Germline CDR1 SGHAT, CDR2 FQNNGV. V shed 3 bases, J shed 5 bases, and the junction held 4 bases outside the gene matches. The CDR3 nucleotides read TGTGCCAGCAGCTTGTTAGGGACAGGGTATGGCTACACCTTC. Protein: CASSLLGTGYGYTF.

This clone is a singleton in its sample. The chain employs TRBV29-1 and TRBJ2-2; 8 bases are a match to TRBD2. J lost 0 bases, V lost 4 bases, and 16 bases had no gene match. Germline V gene lookup returns CDR1 SQVTM and CDR2 ANQGSEA. The CDR3 consists of 19 residues. CDR3 in amino acids: CSVAGLRGRGAANTGELFF. The CDR3 nucleotides are TGCAGCGTTGCCGGACTCAGAGGGCGGGGGGCAGCGAACACCGGGGAGCTGTTTTTT.

The chain joins TRBV28 to TRBJ1-3; D gene ambiguous. This CDR3 has 16 amino acids. Per the germline V gene, CDR1 is MDHEN and CDR2 is SYDVKM. V lost 5 bases to trimming and J lost 0 bases, with 14 bases between them. CDR3 bases: TGTGCCAGCAGTCCATCACGGTTAAGCTCTGGAAACACCATATATTTT. Residues: CASSPSRLSSGNTIYF.

CDR3 in DNA: TGTGCCACCAGTTCCATGAGTGAGCAGTTCTTC. Its translation: CATSSMSEQFF. The J gene is TRBJ2-1, the V gene TRBV24-1; D remains unclear. The V gene lost 6 bases and the J gene lost 9 bases, with 8 bases spanning the gap. CDR3 length equals 11 residues. Germline V gene lookup returns CDR1 KGHDR and CDR2 SFDVKD.

The rearrangement links TRBV10-1 to TRBJ1-1; 7 nucleotides match TRBD1. Germline lookup yields CDR1 WNHNN and CDR2 SYGVQD (reference sequence). J gave up 1 base and V 5 bases, and 4 bases lay outside the gene matches. This CDR3 spans 14 amino acids. CDR3: CASSTGAKNTEAFF. The CDR3 DNA sequence: TGCGCCAGCAGTACAGGGGCGAAGAACACTGAAGCTTTCTTT.

This sequence joins TRBV6-1 and TRBJ2-3, with 7 bases aligning to TRBD2. This CDR3 comprises 15 residues. Trimming removed 2 bases from V and 2 bases from J; junction bases left unmatched: 4. Germline CDR1 is MNHNS and CDR2 is SASEGT. The CDR3 is CASSEQRGLTDTQYF. In nucleotides, the CDR3 is TGTGCCAGCAGTGAACAGCGGGGTCTCACAGATACGCAGTATTTT.

This sequence joins TRBV10-3 and TRBJ2-1; D is perhaps TRBD1 (6 bases). The V gene's germline CDR1 is ENHRY and CDR2 SYGVKD. V shed 3 bases and J shed 2 bases, with 11 bases lying between them. The CDR3 covers 15 residues. CDR3 DNA sequence: TGTGCCATCAGTGATTCCCAGGGGCCCTACAATGAGCAGTTCTTC. It codes for CAISDSQGPYNEQFF.

This chain joins TRBV6-1 and TRBJ1-2; 7 bases are a match to TRBD1. CDR3 length: 17 residues. J was trimmed by 1 base and V by 0 bases; bases with no gene match: 8. The V gene's germline CDR1 is MNHNS and CDR2 SASEGT. The CDR3 reads CASSEALGTAFNYGYTF. The CDR3 DNA reads TGTGCCAGCAGTGAAGCGCTTGGGACAGCCTTTAACTATGGCTACACCTTC.

The CDR3 loop is CASSQAGGHINSPLHF. The CDR3 nucleotides read TGTGCCAGCAGCCAGGCGGGGGGACACATTAATTCACCCCTCCACTTT. The V gene is TRBV9, the J gene TRBJ1-6, with TRBD1 as a possible D gene (6 bases). Germline lookup yields CDR1 SGDLS and CDR2 YYNGEE. V was trimmed by 4 bases and J by 6 bases, leaving 17 bases between them. The CDR3 length is 16 residues.

The V and J genes are TRBV3-1 (or the pseudogene TRBV3-2) and TRBJ2-5, with a tentative D call TRBD2 (5 bases). This CDR3 is 15 amino acids long. Germline CDR1 and CDR2: LGHDT and YNNKEL (reference sequence). Trimming removed 4 bases at V and 5 bases at J, with 17 bases between. The CDR3 DNA reads as TGTGCCAGCAGCCCGGGATCCGGGATAGGTGAGACCCAGTACTTC. It translates to CASSPGSGIGETQYF.

This clone was recorded once. The chain is built from TRBV4-2 and TRBJ1-6; 7 bases are shared with TRBD1. Germline-derived CDR1 and CDR2 are LGHNA and YNFKEQ. J gave up 3 bases and V 1 base, and 6 bases lay outside the gene matches. The CDR3 has 17 residues. The CDR3 nucleotides read TGTGCCAGCAGCCAAGGGGACAGAAATTACTATAATTCACCCCTCCACTTT. Protein: CASSQGDRNYYNSPLHF.

The chain combines TRBV30 with TRBJ1-6; a possible D gene is TRBD1 (5 bases). The CDR3 has 15 amino acids. Trimming took 3 bases from V and 8 from J, leaving 17 bases between them. Germline V gene data show CDR1 as GTSNPN and CDR2 as SVGIG (reference sequence). In nucleotides, the CDR3 is TGTGCCTGGAGCCTTAGGGCAGGGATCGATTCACCCCTCCACTTT. Protein sequence: CAWSLRAGIDSPLHF. Full variable domain (outside the CDR3, taken from reference TRBV30 and TRBJ1-6): SQTIHQWPATLVQPVGSPLSLECTVEGTSNPNLYWYRQAAGRGLQLLFYSVGIGQISSEVPQNLSASRPQDRQFILSSKKLLLSDSGFYLCAWSLRAGIDSPLHFGNGTRLTVT.

The chain employs TRBV5-1 and TRBJ2-5, with 12 positions matching TRBD1. With 1 base clipped from V and 5 bases from J, the junction kept 6 bases outside the gene matches. Germline CDR1 SGHRS, CDR2 YFSETQ. The CDR3 length is 16 residues. CDR3 protein: CASSLNPGQGAETQYF. DNA for the CDR3: TGCGCCAGCAGCTTGAATCCGGGACAGGGGGCTGAGACCCAGTACTTC.

Concerning this clone itself: The limits of the CDR3 on the DNA are not certain, so only TCRdb's listed CDR3 is given. The gene calls are TRBV28 and TRBJ1-2. Germline values: CDR1 MDHEN, CDR2 SYDVKM. From its first to its last residue, the CDR3 has 13 amino acids. The chain's CDR3 is CASSFGVGSGSTF.

This chain's CDR3 is CAWSQGGLYGYTF. CDR3 bases: TGTGCCTGGAGTCAAGGGGGCTTGTATGGCTACACCTTC. The chain is built from TRBV30 and TRBJ1-2; 7 bases map to TRBD1. Germline loops: CDR1 GTSNPN, CDR2 SVGIG (reference sequence). The CDR3 has 13 residues. After removal of 2 bases from V and 5 bases from J, the junction contained 5 bases not matched to a gene.

This chain links TRBV9 with TRBJ2-1; maybe TRBD2 (5 bases). From germline, CDR1 is SGDLS and CDR2 YYNGEE. This CDR3 is built from 15 residues. The V end lost 4 bases, the J end lost 2 bases, and 13 bases lay between the germline ends. The CDR3, as DNA: TGTGCCAGCAGCTCCCTAGGAGGAACCTACAATGAGCAGTTCTTC. Translated: CASSSLGGTYNEQFF. The whole variable domain, remainder taken from reference TRBV9 and TRBJ2-1, is DSGVTQTPKHLITATGQRVTLRCSPRSGDLSVYWYQQSLDQGLQFLIQYYNGEERAKGNILERFSAQQFPDLHSELNLSSLELGDSALYFCASSSLGGTYNEQFFGPGTRLTVL.

This clone has a single count. V usage is TRBV4-1 and J usage is TRBJ2-3; 9 nucleotides align to TRBD2. The CDR3 spans 17 residues. V lost 3 bases to trimming and J lost 1 base; unmatched junction nucleotides: 8. CDR1 and CDR2 (germline): MGHRA, YSYEKL. CDR3 sequence reads: CASSHGTSGFRTDTQYF. The CDR3 DNA is TGCGCCAGCAGCCACGGAACTAGCGGGTTCCGCACAGATACGCAGTATTTT.

The genes are TRBV7-3 and TRBJ1-5; D uncertain. Between the trimmed V and J ends, which lost 5 bases and 2 bases, there was a span of 7 bases. Germline V gene sequence: CDR1 SGHTA, CDR2 FQGTGA. The CDR3 length is 13 residues. The CDR3 sequence is CASSAGGNQPQHF. CDR3 nucleotides: TGTGCCAGCAGCGCCGGGGGCAATCAGCCCCAGCATTTT.